The present entry profiles one T cell receptor beta chain with its context. Its antigen is not yet known. Base qualities are not recorded, but no much larger clone differs from it by a single base. One collaborating source in Seattle enrolled patients while the patients were actively infected and followed the patients over time throughout the course of disease. Collaborating institutions collected whole blood in K2EDTA tubes following their own protocols. For TCRbeta analysis, collaborators shipped samples in one of three forms: frozen whole blood, isolated PBMCs, or DNA extracted from either of those sample types. TCRbeta CDR3 regions were amplified from genomic DNA by means of the immunoSEQ Assay, a bias-controlled multiplex PCR. The authors processed their data as follows. Within the assay, amplification of reference gene primers was used to estimate how many nucleated cells each sample contained. To quantify the absolute abundance of each unique TCRbeta CDR3 rearrangement, sequence reads were collapsed and filtered. For each sample, productive Simpson clonality was calculated as the square root of Simpson's diversity index over productive rearrangements. TCRdb mirrors the immuneACCESS table, restricted to in-frame sequences. Some clones are absent from its copies; in checked studies, under half trace to an unresolved V gene, and the reason for the others is unknown. The DNA was the basis for D and trimming; V, J and clone size are from that table. The sample data list roughly 220,000 clones, and more than 75% of these were observed just once. 7.5% to 9.5% of the sample is held by the ten biggest clonotypes.

Per the germline V gene, MGHRA is the CDR1 and YSYEKL is the CDR2. CDR3 length: 14 amino acids, cysteine to phenylalanine. CDR3 DNA only is kept here, 42 bases in frame from base 1. V and J lose 1 base and 1 base, and a span of 7 bases separates them. The data originate from a study of blood T cell repertoires in COVID-19 (dated by TCRdb to between 2020 and 2021). Concerning the study at large: Samples from collaborators originated in the United States, Italy and Spain and spanned both the acute and convalescent phases of COVID-19. The material from the prospective study consisted of cDNA or gDNA derived from T cells, B-cell-depleted T cells, or PBMCs. Subjects who had been exposed to COVID-19, were actively infected with it, or had recovered from it provided the deeply sampled blood TCRbeta repertoires that made up the dataset. A freely available public database, intended as a resource for researchers studying the immune response to SARS-CoV-2, is where the repertoires were released. Samples came from the ongoing ImmuneRACE study (first 160 participants) plus 1,254 subjects from 6 global collaborators. The sample metadata nearly always contained a de-identified subject ID, COVID-19 status, age in years and sex. Where available, HLA class I and class II types were taken from metadata supplied by the sample provider and were not determined by assay-based typing. What the authors observed across the whole study: Clinical and demographic metadata were provided uncurated, with the amount varying by source and participant.

What was sequenced was peripheral blood. The chain couples TRBV4-1 to TRBJ2-5; TRBD2 could be the D gene, as 6 bases match. The origin of this receptor is a woman older than 75 with COVID-19, enrolled during active disease. The nucleotide sequence is given as TGCGCCAGCAGCCAAGGGGACTTCCAAGAGACCCAGTACTTC. Translation gives CASSQGDFQETQYF.